Listed below are T cell receptor beta chains from one sample, sequenced in a study of blood T cell repertoires in COVID-19. The protocol was immunoSEQ multiplex PCR, while the TCRdb copy is restricted to in-frame clones and leaves out a portion. The table lists about 220,000 clones, approximately 79% of them singletons. The specimen was peripheral blood. Every receptor here comes from a human donor in a cohort sampled during active COVID-19. Each CDR3 is given with its conserved first and last residue. The D gene is left open where the match is weak. The size field is filled for only some rows; it gives once, few, many or a size class.

clone size	V gene	J gene	D gene	CDR3 protein	CDR3 DNA
NA	TRBV4-2	TRBJ2-6	TRBD2	CASSHLAGVPGANVLTF	TGTGCCAGCAGCCACCTAGCGGGAGTTCCTGGGGCCAACGTCCTGACTTTC
few	TRBV11-2	TRBJ1-5	TRBD1	CASSLDRAGQPQHF	TGTGCCAGCAGCTTGGACAGGGCCGGGCAGCCCCAGCATTTT
once	TRBV7-2	TRBJ2-7	NA	CASSETHYEQYF	TGTGCCAGCAGCGAGACACACTACGAGCAGTACTTC
NA	TRBV12-3/TRBV12-4	TRBJ2-3	NA	CASSPQADTQYF	TGTGCCAGCAGCCCCCAGGCAGATACGCAGTATTTT
NA	TRBV28	TRBJ2-4	NA	CASSFPRDNLAKNIQYF	TGTGCCAGCAGTTTCCCCCGGGACAACTTAGCCAAAAACATTCAGTACTTC
NA	TRBV6-6	TRBJ2-7	NA	CASSPKGGYEQYF	TGTGCCAGCAGTCCCAAAGGGGGCTACGAGCAGTACTTC
NA	TRBV7-2	TRBJ1-1	NA	CASSLAPAGLNTEAFF	TGTGCCAGCAGCTTAGCGCCGGCAGGCTTGAACACTGAAGCTTTCTTT
NA	TRBV6-4	TRBJ2-7	TRBD2	CASSGGGRLRDEQYF	TGTGCCAGCAGTGGGGGCGGGAGGCTCAGGGACGAGCAGTACTTC
NA	TRBV9	TRBJ2-1	NA	CASSVEGSGDSDNEQFF	TGTGCCAGCAGCGTAGAAGGGTCGGGAGACTCGGACAATGAGCAGTTCTTC
few	TRBV9	TRBJ2-7	NA	CASSVGGNKPEQYF	TGTGCCAGCAGCGTAGGGGGCAATAAGCCCGAGCAGTACTTC
NA	TRBV23-1	TRBJ1-1	NA	CASSPLTGAFF	TGCGCCAGCAGTCCCCTCACGGGAGCTTTCTTT